The rows below give T cell receptor beta chains drawn from one sample of a study of early T cells in non-severe SARS-CoV-2 infection. From the 5' RACE reads, TCRdb called clonotypes with MiXCR, one entry per CDR3 protein. This sample has about 55,000 distinct CDR3 sequences; about an eighth occur once, and the top ten carry over 3%. Material for sequencing was whole blood. These receptor sequences come from an adult who was a healthcare worker with PCR-confirmed SARS-CoV-2 infection or an uninfected control (not recorded which). Each CDR3 is given with its conserved first and last residue. A D gene is named only where the DNA matches it firmly. Clone size is given for some rows only: seen once, a few or many times, or a class if the clone is expanded.

abundance	j_gene	len	v_gene	d_gene	CDR3aa	CDR3nt
medium-sized	TRBJ2-5	11	TRBV29-1	.	CSVRTSETQYF	TGCAGCGTTCGGACTTCGGAGACCCAGTACTTC
.	TRBJ2-3	15	TRBV4-1	TRBD2	CASSPAGGRTDTQYF	TGCGCCAGCAGCCCAGCGGGAGGCCGCACAGATACGCAGTATTTT
.	TRBJ2-3	12	TRBV25-1	.	CASSDPTDTQYF	TGTGCCAGCAGTGACCCCACAGATACGCAGTATTTT
.	TRBJ1-4	12	TRBV29-1	.	CSGCRGDEKLFF	TGCAGCGGGTGCAGGGGAGACGAAAAACTGTTTTTT
.	TRBJ1-1	10	TRBV20-1	.	CSASGTEAFF	TGCAGTGCTTCCGGGACTGAAGCTTTCTTT
few	TRBJ2-7	15	TRBV7-7	TRBD1	CASSPSGTASYEQYF	TGTGCCAGCAGCCCGTCCGGGACAGCCTCCTACGAGCAGTACTTC
once	TRBJ1-1	13	TRBV20-1	.	CSARDPGNTEAFF	TGCAGTGCTAGAGATCCGGGGAACACTGAAGCTTTCTTT
many	TRBJ2-1	13	TRBV19	.	CASSILTKGEQFF	TGTGCCAGTAGTATCCTTACTAAAGGTGAGCAGTTCTTC
.	TRBJ1-2	15	TRBV5-1	.	CASSTTPQGNYGYTF	TGCGCCAGCAGCACGACCCCCCAGGGTAACTATGGCTACACCTTC
.	TRBJ2-5	15	TRBV5-1	TRBD1	CASSLYRGLLETQYF	TGCGCCAGCAGCTTGTACAGGGGGCTGTTAGAGACCCAGTACTTC
.	TRBJ2-1	15	TRBV11-2	TRBD2	CASSLLAGGFHEQFF	TGTGCCAGCAGCTTACTAGCGGGAGGGTTCCATGAGCAGTTCTTC
.	TRBJ1-4	15	TRBV4-1	.	CASSQASPTNEKLFF	TGCGCCAGCAGCCAAGCCAGTCCAACTAATGAAAAACTGTTTTTT
few	TRBJ1-2	15	TRBV28	TRBD1	CASSLGTAFNYGYTF	TGTGCCAGCAGTTTAGGGACAGCCTTTAACTATGGCTACACCTTC
few	TRBJ2-7	11	TRBV29-1	.	CSVTVLGEQYF	TGCAGCGTCACCGTTCTCGGGGAGCAGTACTTC
many	TRBJ2-7	15	TRBV28	.	CASSKLGAGSYEQYF	TGTGCCAGCAGCAAATTAGGCGCCGGTAGCTACGAGCAGTACTTC
.	TRBJ2-1	12	TRBV4-1	.	CASSQAGNEQFF	TGCGCCAGCAGCCAAGCAGGGAATGAGCAGTTCTTC
many	TRBJ2-1	16	TRBV7-9	TRBD2	CASSSGLAGLYNEQFF	TGTGCCAGCAGCTCGGGACTAGCGGGACTCTACAATGAGCAGTTCTTC
few	TRBJ1-5	15	TRBV20-1	.	CSARVGASGSQPQHF	TGCAGTGCTAGAGTAGGGGCTAGCGGTAGTCAGCCCCAGCATTTT
many	TRBJ2-3	15	TRBV7-3	TRBD2	CASSQIAGGTDTQYF	TGTGCCAGCAGCCAGATAGCGGGAGGGACAGATACGCAGTATTTT
.	TRBJ2-1	14	TRBV20-1	.	CSARVPAEYNEQFF	TGCAGTGCTAGAGTGCCAGCGGAGTACAATGAGCAGTTCTTC
many	TRBJ2-3	12	TRBV28	.	CASSPSTDTQYF	TGTGCCAGCAGTCCTAGCACAGATACGCAGTATTTT
.	TRBJ1-1	15	TRBV5-4	.	CASSLANSGQTEAFF	TGTGCCAGCAGCTTGGCCAACAGTGGGCAAACTGAAGCTTTCTTT
few	TRBJ2-2	13	TRBV18	.	CASSFRVSGELFF	TGTGCCAGCTCCTTCAGGGTATCCGGGGAGCTGTTTTTT
few	TRBJ1-1	13	TRBV3-1	.	CASSQDKNTEAFF	TGTGCCAGCAGCCAGGACAAGAACACTGAAGCTTTCTTT
.	TRBJ1-4	12	TRBV28	TRBD1	CASRGGGEKLFF	TGTGCCAGCAGAGGGGGCGGTGAAAAACTGTTTTTT
.	TRBJ2-7	12	TRBV12-3/TRBV12-4	.	CASSMYGAGSYF	TGTGCCAGCAGTATGTACGGGGCCGGGTCGTACTTC
.	TRBJ2-5	14	TRBV28	.	CASSFGRQLETQYF	TGTGCCAGCAGTTTCGGGAGACAGTTAGAGACCCAGTACTTC
.	TRBJ2-1	15	TRBV7-2	.	CASSPIGLNTDEQFF	TGTGCCAGCAGCCCCATAGGCTTGAATACCGATGAGCAGTTCTTC
many	TRBJ1-6	14	TRBV19	TRBD1	CASRDRGSNSPLHF	TGTGCCAGTAGGGACAGGGGGAGCAATTCACCCCTCCACTTT
many	TRBJ2-3	14	TRBV27	.	CASSLEVRAPSQYF	TGTGCCAGCAGTTTAGAAGTAAGGGCACCCTCGCAGTATTTT
many	TRBJ2-1	14	TRBV29-1	TRBD1	CSLPRGGAYNEQFF	TGCAGCCTCCCCAGAGGGGGCGCCTACAATGAGCAGTTCTTC
many	TRBJ2-1	14	TRBV5-4	TRBD2	CASSLRLAGSEQFF	TGTGCCAGCAGCCTCCGACTAGCGGGATCTGAGCAGTTCTTC
few	TRBJ2-7	13	TRBV20-1	TRBD2	CSATGTSGYEQYF	TGCAGTGCCACTGGGACTAGCGGATACGAGCAGTACTTC
.	TRBJ2-1	16	TRBV5-4	TRBD1	CASSPGGTGWNNEQFF	TGTGCCAGCAGCCCCGGAGGGACAGGGTGGAACAATGAGCAGTTCTTC
.	TRBJ1-2	13	TRBV3-1	.	CASSTPSYYGYTF	TGTGCCAGCAGCACCCCCAGCTACTATGGCTACACCTTC
.	TRBJ1-1	13	TRBV7-3	.	CASSLRQNTEAFF	TGTGCCAGCAGCTTAAGGCAGAACACTGAAGCTTTCTTT
.	TRBJ2-1	17	TRBV12-3/TRBV12-4	TRBD1	CASSFRGQGGSYNEQFF	TGTGCCAGCAGTTTTCGGGGACAGGGGGGCTCCTACAATGAGCAGTTCTTC
.	TRBJ2-2	15	TRBV30	.	CAWSVGGTNTGELFF	TGTGCCTGGAGTGTCGGGGGTACCAACACCGGGGAGCTGTTTTTT
few	TRBJ2-7	14	TRBV12-3/TRBV12-4	TRBD2	CASSSTSSSYEQYF	TGTGCCAGCAGCTCGACTAGCAGCTCCTACGAGCAGTACTTC
.	TRBJ2-2	12	TRBV30	TRBD2	CAWTSGTGELFF	TGTGCCTGGACTAGCGGAACCGGGGAGCTGTTTTTT